The rows below give T cell receptor beta chains drawn from one sample of a study of radiotherapy plus CTLA-4 blockade in lung cancer. The protocol was immunoSEQ multiplex PCR, while the TCRdb copy is restricted to in-frame clones and leaves out a portion. The repertoire holds roughly 32,000 clones, with 70% as singletons. Sequencing used peripheral blood, obtained from a patient treated with radiotherapy plus ipilimumab. The receptors stem from a human donor with non-small cell lung cancer who had stable disease on radiotherapy plus ipilimumab. Each CDR3 is given with its conserved first and last residue. A D gene is named only where the DNA matches it firmly. Clone sizes are given selectively: once, few, many, or a class where the clone is expanded.

d_call: TRBD2
v_call: TRBV13
clone_size: few
j_call: TRBJ2-1
cdr3_nt: TGTGCCAGCAGCATCCTAGCGGGCTCCTACAATGAGCAGTTCTTC
cdr3_aa: CASSILAGSYNEQFF

d_call: TRBD1
v_call: TRBV18
clone_size: .
j_call: TRBJ1-5
cdr3_nt: TGTGCCAGCTCATCACTCGACAGGGTAGTGGATCAGCCCCAGCATTTT
cdr3_aa: CASSSLDRVVDQPQHF

d_call: .
v_call: TRBV5-8
clone_size: .
j_call: TRBJ1-1
cdr3_nt: TGTGCCAGCAGCTTTAGGAGGGACTCTCCCGCTTTCTTT
cdr3_aa: CASSFRRDSPAFF

d_call: TRBD1
v_call: TRBV6-5
clone_size: .
j_call: TRBJ1-2
cdr3_nt: TGTGCCAGCAGTGGTTTACAGGGGCGAGATGGCTACACCTTC
cdr3_aa: CASSGLQGRDGYTF

d_call: TRBD1
v_call: TRBV29-1
clone_size: .
j_call: TRBJ2-5
cdr3_nt: TGCAGCGGCACCGGAACTCCGGGACAGGGGGCGCCCGAGACCCAGTACTTC
cdr3_aa: CSGTGTPGQGAPETQYF

d_call: .
v_call: TRBV6-5
clone_size: .
j_call: TRBJ1-3
cdr3_nt: TGTGCCAGCAGACTAAAATCCTCTGGAAACACCATATATTTT
cdr3_aa: CASRLKSSGNTIYF

d_call: TRBD2
v_call: TRBV7-9
clone_size: .
j_call: TRBJ2-1
cdr3_nt: TGTGCCAGCAGCTTGGCCGGTGGTATAGGCGGGAGCCGGTACAATGAGCAGTTCTTC
cdr3_aa: CASSLAGGIGGSRYNEQFF

d_call: TRBD1
v_call: TRBV5-4
clone_size: .
j_call: TRBJ2-6
cdr3_nt: TGTGCCAGCAGCCTCCGGGACAGGGGCAACGTCCTGACTTTC
cdr3_aa: CASSLRDRGNVLTF

d_call: TRBD2
v_call: TRBV5-4
clone_size: .
j_call: TRBJ2-7
cdr3_nt: TGTGCCAGCAGCCTGGGACTAGCGGGAGGGGACTACGAGCAGTACTTC
cdr3_aa: CASSLGLAGGDYEQYF

d_call: .
v_call: TRBV5-5
clone_size: once
j_call: TRBJ2-7
cdr3_nt: TGTGCCAGCAGCCCCCCGACCTACGAGCAGTACTTC
cdr3_aa: CASSPPTYEQYF

d_call: TRBD1
v_call: TRBV4-3
clone_size: .
j_call: TRBJ2-7
cdr3_nt: TGCGCCAGCAGCCAAGATTTCGGCAGGGGGACCACCTACGAGCAGTACTTC
cdr3_aa: CASSQDFGRGTTYEQYF

d_call: TRBD1
v_call: TRBV5-4
clone_size: few
j_call: TRBJ2-7
cdr3_nt: TGTGCCAGCAGCTCCCTGGGACAGGGGGCCTACGAGCAGTACTTC
cdr3_aa: CASSSLGQGAYEQYF